Listed below are T cell receptor beta chains from one sample, sequenced in a study of blood T cells in healthy people across ages. TCRdb fed the 5' RACE reads into MiXCR, producing one record per CDR3 protein. Among around 1.5 million distinct CDR3 sequences listed, about 40% were seen once. The sample taken for sequencing was blood. Receptors originate from a woman between 18 and 30 years old in good health. The CDR3 runs from the conserved cysteine through the conserved F or W. D genes are given only for firm matches. Clone size is not always given. Where it is, it says once, few, many or a class for expanded clones.

j_call,clone_size,d_call,v_call,cdr3_nt,cdr3_aa
TRBJ2-7,.,.,TRBV4-1,TGCGCCAGCAGCCAAGATTCGGGCCTAGCCCTTCGCCAGTACTTC,CASSQDSGLALRQYF
TRBJ2-7,few,.,TRBV5-1,TGCGCCAGCAGCGCTACAGGGAACGAGCAGTACTTC,CASSATGNEQYF
TRBJ2-2,.,TRBD2,TRBV10-2,TGTGCCAGCAGACTGACTGTAGCGGGGGGTTCGGGGGAGCTGTTTTTT,CASRLTVAGGSGELFF
TRBJ1-2,few,TRBD1,TRBV19,TGTGCCAGTACTCACAGGGGGTATGGCTACACCTTC,CASTHRGYGYTF
TRBJ2-2,many,TRBD1,TRBV2,TGTGCCAGCAACCCGGGACAGGGGGCCGCCGGGGAGCTGTTTTTT,CASNPGQGAAGELFF
TRBJ1-1,.,.,TRBV5-1,TGCGCCAGCAGCTTGAGGGTAGCGGACACTGAAGCTTTCTTT,CASSLRVADTEAFF
TRBJ1-1,.,.,TRBV7-8,TGTGCCAGCAGCTATGCCGAGTCCCTTGGGACTGAAGCTTTCTTT,CASSYAESLGTEAFF
TRBJ2-1,few,.,TRBV7-6,TGTGCCAGAAGCTTATTGGGCGGGCCGGACAATGAGCAGTTCTTC,CARSLLGGPDNEQFF
TRBJ1-2,few,.,TRBV6-1,TGTGCCAGCAGTGAGTCAGCAGTCATCCTCTATGGCTACACCTTC,CASSESAVILYGYTF
TRBJ2-1,few,TRBD2,TRBV7-8,TGTGCCAGCAGCGTCACTAGCGGCCCATTCAATGAGCAGTTCTTC,CASSVTSGPFNEQFF
TRBJ1-1,many,.,TRBV27,TGTGCCAGCAACGGCGTGAACACTGAAGCTTTCTTT,CASNGVNTEAFF
TRBJ1-2,many,TRBD1,TRBV6-5,TGTGCCAGCAGTCCACCGGGACAGGCGGTCTATGGCTACACCTTC,CASSPPGQAVYGYTF
TRBJ2-5,.,TRBD2,TRBV20-1,TGCAGTGCTAGAAAACCAGCGGGGGGGCAAGAGACCCAGTACTTC,CSARKPAGGQETQYF
TRBJ1-5,.,TRBD1,TRBV12-5,TGTGCTAGTGGTTTGGTGCAGACAGGGGGCTACAATCAGCCCCAGCATTTT,CASGLVQTGGYNQPQHF
TRBJ1-2,.,TRBD1,TRBV5-1,TGCGCCAGCAGCTCATCCCCGGACAGGGCGGGGGGCTACACCTTC,CASSSSPDRAGGYTF
TRBJ2-2,.,.,TRBV7-6,TGTGCCAGCAGCCCCACCTTGAACACCGGGGAGCTGTTTTTT,CASSPTLNTGELFF
TRBJ2-3,.,.,TRBV27,TGTGCCAGCAGTTTCCAGGGCAGGGGGGCCACAGATACGCAGTATTTT,CASSFQGRGATDTQYF
TRBJ2-5,.,TRBD2,TRBV9,TGTGCCAGCAGCGTAGGTCTAGCGGGAGGTCGGGAGACCCAGTACTTC,CASSVGLAGGRETQYF
TRBJ2-1,.,TRBD1,TRBV6-6,TGTGCCAGCAGTCGGGACAGGCCGCCGTTCTTC,CASSRDRPPFF
TRBJ2-3,.,TRBD2,TRBV6-1,TGTGCCATCGAACTAGCGGGGGCCGCAGGTACGCAGTATTTT,CAIELAGAAGTQYF
TRBJ2-1,few,TRBD2,TRBV7-9,TGTGCCAGCAGCCGGAAGGGACTAGCGCAGAACAATGAGCAGTTCTTC,CASSRKGLAQNNEQFF
TRBJ1-2,once,.,TRBV20-1,TGCAGTGCTGGAACACAGACATACTATGGCTACACCTTC,CSAGTQTYYGYTF
TRBJ2-7,many,.,TRBV10-3,TGTGCCATCAGTAGCGGCTCCTACGAGCAGTACTTC,CAISSGSYEQYF
TRBJ2-3,.,.,TRBV2,TGTGCCAGCAGTGAAGTTTTGGCAGATACGCAGTATTTT,CASSEVLADTQYF
TRBJ2-7,.,TRBD2,TRBV29-1,TGCAGCGTTGAAGGTGGGAGGGGAATCAATGAGCAGTACTTC,CSVEGGRGINEQYF
TRBJ1-1,few,TRBD1,TRBV30,TGTGCCTCGGGACAGTTGAACACTGAAGCTTTCTTT,CASGQLNTEAFF
TRBJ2-1,.,TRBD2,TRBV4-1,TGCGCCAGCAGCCACGGGACTAGCGGGACAGGTCGCTACAATGAGCAGTTCTTC,CASSHGTSGTGRYNEQFF
TRBJ2-3,.,TRBD1,TRBV6-1,TGTGCCAGCAGTAGGGCCAGGGGGTCCGATACGCAGTATTTT,CASSRARGSDTQYF
TRBJ1-2,few,.,TRBV7-6,TGTGCCAGCAGCATCACAGGTCCTCCGGGGGGCTACACCTTC,CASSITGPPGGYTF
TRBJ1-5,.,.,TRBV4-1,TGCGCCAGCAGCCTCCTCCCTCAACAGGATCAGCCCCAGCATTTT,CASSLLPQQDQPQHF
TRBJ2-7,.,.,TRBV19,TGTGCCAGTAGCAAGGGGGATACCTACGAGCAGTACTTC,CASSKGDTYEQYF
TRBJ1-2,few,TRBD1,TRBV7-9,TGTGCCAGCAGCTTAGTTGGGCAGGGGGCTTCTTCCTATGGCTACACCTTC,CASSLVGQGASSYGYTF
TRBJ2-7,once,TRBD2,TRBV20-1,TGCAGTGGGGCAGATAGCGGGGGGGTGTACGAGCAGTACTTC,CSGADSGGVYEQYF
TRBJ2-3,.,.,TRBV6-6,TGTGCCAGCATCCCTTCCGGGACAGATACGCAGTATTTT,CASIPSGTDTQYF
TRBJ2-2,.,.,TRBV27,TGTGCCAGCAGTTCCGCTCCGAACACCGGGGAGCTGTTTTTT,CASSSAPNTGELFF
TRBJ2-3,once,TRBD2,TRBV27,TGTGCCAGCAGTTTAGGTCTAGCGGGGACCGTGGGAGATACGCAGTATTTT,CASSLGLAGTVGDTQYF
TRBJ2-4,.,TRBD1,TRBV5-1,TGCGCCGGCAGCTTATTGGGACAGGGGACCAAAAACATTCAGTACTTC,CAGSLLGQGTKNIQYF
TRBJ2-7,.,TRBD1,TRBV29-1,TGCAGCGTTTTTACAGGGGGCGTCGAGCAGTACTTC,CSVFTGGVEQYF
TRBJ2-1,many,TRBD2,TRBV7-8,TGTGCCAGCAGCCCGCGGACTAGCGGGGGCTCCTACAATGAGCAGTTCTTC,CASSPRTSGGSYNEQFF
TRBJ2-7,few,TRBD1,TRBV12-3/TRBV12-4,TGTGCCAGCACGGGACAGGGGTTGTACGAGCAGTACTTC,CASTGQGLYEQYF
TRBJ1-2,few,.,TRBV2,TGTGCCAGCAGTGACCCAGGGAACTATGGCTACACCTTC,CASSDPGNYGYTF
TRBJ2-1,.,TRBD2,TRBV4-2,TGTGCCAGCAGCCAGCGGACTAGCGGTAGTTCGAATGAGCAGTTCTTC,CASSQRTSGSSNEQFF
TRBJ2-3,.,TRBD2,TRBV20-1,TGCAGTGCTAGAGACGGGAATGGGCCGGGACTAGCGGGGGTTACAGATACGCAGTATTTT,CSARDGNGPGLAGVTDTQYF
TRBJ2-7,few,TRBD2,TRBV5-1,TGCGCCAGCAGCTCGACTAGCGGGAGGCACAATGAGCAGTACTTC,CASSSTSGRHNEQYF
TRBJ1-1,few,.,TRBV6-1,TGTGCCAGCAGTGGTACCAAACCGTTGTACACTGAAGCTTTCTTT,CASSGTKPLYTEAFF
TRBJ2-7,few,.,TRBV4-1,TGCGCCAGCAGCCTGAACCCGGGGGAGCAGTACTTC,CASSLNPGEQYF
TRBJ1-5,few,.,TRBV6-5,TGTGCCAGCAGTGGTAGTCTTGGCAATCAGCCCCAGCATTTT,CASSGSLGNQPQHF
TRBJ1-2,few,TRBD1,TRBV6-5,TGTGCCAGCAGTCGTGTGGGACAGGGGGCGAACGGCTACACCTTC,CASSRVGQGANGYTF
TRBJ2-3,.,.,TRBV20-1,TGCAGTGCGGCAACAGGTGATTACACAGATACGCAGTATTTT,CSAATGDYTDTQYF
TRBJ2-1,.,TRBD2,TRBV6-1,TGTGCCAGCAGTGGAGATCTAGCGGGGGGGCTCAATGAGCAGTTCTTC,CASSGDLAGGLNEQFF
TRBJ1-5,.,.,TRBV6-2/TRBV6-3,TGTGCCAGCAGCCCCTCAGGGCCCCAGCATTTT,CASSPSGPQHF
TRBJ2-1,.,.,TRBV20-1,TGCAGTGCTAGAGTCGGAAATTTAGCGGCCGGACTATACAATGAGCAGTTCTTC,CSARVGNLAAGLYNEQFF
TRBJ1-4,.,.,TRBV2,TGTGCCAGCAGTGAGGGGGCCTGGGCTGAAAAACTGTTTTTT,CASSEGAWAEKLFF
TRBJ2-1,.,TRBD2,TRBV24-1,TGTGCCACCAGTGCCTCAGCGGGGGGGCTTTTGGATGAGCAGTTCTTC,CATSASAGGLLDEQFF
TRBJ2-1,few,TRBD1,TRBV9,TGTGCCAGCAGCGTAGGACAGGGGTTATACAATGAGCAGTTCTTC,CASSVGQGLYNEQFF
TRBJ2-7,.,.,TRBV29-1,TGCAGCGGCAGCGTTTCCTACGAGCAGTACTTC,CSGSVSYEQYF
TRBJ1-2,many,.,TRBV27,TGTGCCAGCAGTCTAGACCGACGGGGCTACACCTTC,CASSLDRRGYTF
TRBJ2-3,.,TRBD2,TRBV2,TGTGCCAGCAGTGATACTAGCGCAGCCGATACGCAGTATTTT,CASSDTSAADTQYF